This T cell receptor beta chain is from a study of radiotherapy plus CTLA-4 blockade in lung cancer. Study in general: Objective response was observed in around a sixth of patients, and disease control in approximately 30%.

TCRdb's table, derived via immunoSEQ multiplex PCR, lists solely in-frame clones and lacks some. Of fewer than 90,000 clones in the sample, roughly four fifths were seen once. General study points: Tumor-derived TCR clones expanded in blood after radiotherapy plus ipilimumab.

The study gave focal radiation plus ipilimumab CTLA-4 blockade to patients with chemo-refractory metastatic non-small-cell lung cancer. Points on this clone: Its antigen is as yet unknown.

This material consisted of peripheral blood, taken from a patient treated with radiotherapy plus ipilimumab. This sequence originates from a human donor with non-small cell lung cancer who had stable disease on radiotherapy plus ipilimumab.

This chain's CDR3 is CATSRDRGQPQHF. The CDR3 DNA reads as TGTGCCACCAGCAGAGATCGAGGTCAGCCCCAGCATTTT. The rearrangement uses TRBV15 and TRBJ1-5, with D unresolved. The CDR3 consists of 13 residues. V was cut by 0 bases and J by 6 bases, with 6 bases left in between. Per germline, CDR1 LNHNV and CDR2 YYDKDF (reference sequence).